Given below is one TCR beta chain in context. What it recognizes is unknown. The data were obtained in a study of cytomegalovirus exposure and HLA in healthy donors. Across the study: In an earlier analysis, 95 million to 140 million unique TCR beta sequences were found from some 170 million T cells. General observations from the study: Several V segments, TRBV6-2 and TRBV6-3 among them, could not be told apart and were dropped. Most TCR sequences were seen very rarely across donors, but some public TCRs occurred in many.

CDR3 length: 17 residues. The germline gives CDR1 SGHAT, CDR2 FQNNGV. V was pared by 1 base and J by 0 bases, with 15 bases between. Primers included in the PCR were 60 Vbeta and 13 Jbeta primers. The data were produced by immunoSEQ multiplex PCR, yet TCRdb's version contains in-frame clones alone and is incomplete. The profile shows 70,000 to 95,000 clones, 65% to 85% of them singletons. Sequenced input: PBMCs. The chain carries TRBV11-2 and TRBJ1-1, with D tentatively TRBD1 (6 bases). This TCR came from a man over 45 in good health and CMV-seronegative. The DNA for the CDR3 is TGTGCCAGCAGCTTAGTTCGGACAGCCAGGGTGAACACTGAAGCTTTCTTT. This sequence encodes CASSLVRTARVNTEAFF.